This T cell receptor (beta chain) was sequenced during a study of T cells after yellow fever vaccination. Study-wide findings and caveats: Repertoires sorted by FACS could include abundant clonotypes that are contaminants from the bulk population. Clonotypes shared by both compartments, CD4 and CD8, made up a small share.

The CDR3 is 16 residues long. V lost 3 bases, J lost 6 bases, and 13 bases stayed unmatched. Germline V gene data show CDR1 as DFQATT and CDR2 as SNEGSKA (reference sequence). This clonotype came up a few times. Its specificity is not known. TCRdb called the 5' RACE reads again in MiXCR, with one record for every CDR3 protein. The data hold 500,000 to 700,000 distinct CDR3 sequences, with 19% observed a single time. Sequenced here: PBMCs, sampled 15 days after the yellow fever booster vaccination. The chain employs TRBV20-1 and TRBJ2-2, with 7 bases identical to TRBD2. This TCR was recovered from a man under 40 who received the YFV17D yellow fever vaccine. This chain's CDR3 is CSARASSGSAAGELFF. The CDR3 nucleotides are TGCAGTGCTAGGGCTTCTAGCGGCAGCGCGGCCGGGGAGCTGTTTTTT.